Below, 21 T cell receptor beta chains from the same sample are listed, as sequenced in a study of CD8+CD57+ T cells in acquired aplastic anemia. TCR beta VDJ combinations and CDR3 sequences were profiled from genomic DNA. TCRdb reprocessed the reads via MiXCR and lists one record per CDR3 protein. The sample shows approximately 80,000 distinct CDR3 sequences, just over 70% of them seen only once. Sequenced patients had shown CD8+CD57+ cell expansion by flow cytometry. The specimen was sorted CD4+, CD8+, or CD8+CD57+ T cells (not recorded which) from PBMCs. Source of these receptors: a human donor with aplastic anemia.

In its sample, this clonotype was seen many times. The chain uses TRBV20-1 and TRBJ2-1; D is perhaps TRBD2 (6 bases). The CDR3 extends over 15 amino acids. CDR1 and CDR2 from the germline V gene are DFQATT and SNEGSKA (reference sequence). Trimming took 1 base from V and 3 from J, leaving 13 bases between them. CDR3: CSARGASGDYNEQFF. The CDR3 region has the DNA TGCAGTGCTAGAGGGGCCTCGGGGGACTACAATGAGCAGTTCTTC.

This sequence joins TRBV20-1 and TRBJ2-5; 12 bases are shared with TRBD2. The germline CDR1 and CDR2 sequences are DFQATT and SNEGSKA (reference sequence). V lost 5 bases and J lost 4; bases outside the gene matches: 2. CDR3 length equals 13 residues. The CDR3 nucleotides read TGCAGTGCTGCGACTAGCGGGGGAGAGACCCAGTACTTC. Translated, it gives CSAATSGGETQYF.

V is TRBV7-2 and J is TRBJ2-7; no firm D call. The CDR3 covers 12 residues. Germline assignment: CDR1 SGHTA and CDR2 FQGNSA. V gave up 4 bases and J gave up 2 bases, with 6 bases separating them. CDR3 region: CASSSKPYEQYF. The CDR3 DNA sequence: TGTGCCAGCAGCTCCAAGCCCTACGAGCAGTACTTC. The variable domain in full, with the rest retrieved from reference TRBV7-2 and TRBJ2-7, is GAGVSQSPSNKVTEKGKDVELRCDPISGHTALYWYRQSLGQGLEFLIYFQGNSAPDKSGLPSDRFSAERTGGSVSTLTIQRTQQEDSAVYLCASSSKPYEQYFGPGTRLTVT.

The CDR3 sequence: CASSEQGRYEQYF. CDR3 DNA sequence: TGTGCCAGCAGTGAACAGGGGCGCTACGAGCAGTACTTC. J is TRBJ2-7 and V is TRBV2; TRBD1 is a possible D gene (6 bases). The germline gives CDR1 SNHLY, CDR2 FYNNEI. The CDR3 is made up of 13 amino acids. Trimming took off 2 bases at V and 3 bases at J, with 8 bases between the two ends.

The gene calls are TRBV20-1 and TRBJ2-2; D call uncertain. CDR1 DFQATT and CDR2 SNEGSKA come from the germline V gene (reference sequence). CDR3 size: 12 residues. V was clipped by 5 bases and J by 2 bases, with 6 bases between them. The CDR3 DNA sequence: TGCAGTGCTGGAACCAACACCGGGGAGCTGTTTTTT. This gives the protein CSAGTNTGELFF.

The chain has TRBV10-3 and TRBJ1-2; weak D call: TRBD1 (5 bases). The CDR3 length is 13 residues. CDR1 is ENHRY, CDR2 SYGVKD, per germline. Trimming removed 8 bases from V and 3 bases from J, with 13 bases in between. CDR3 sequence (DNA): TGTGCCATCGGGGCCAGGGACGACTATGGCTACACCTTC. This sequence encodes CAIGARDDYGYTF.

This chain uses TRBV24-1 with TRBJ2-7, with a tentative D call TRBD2 (6 bases). The CDR3 is made up of 11 amino acids. Germline CDR1 is KGHDR and CDR2 is SFDVKD. Trimming shortened V by 12 bases and J by 6 bases, and 14 bases separated the two germline ends. In DNA, the CDR3 is TGTGCCGCGGGGTCGGGGTTCGAGCAGTACTTC. Translated, it gives CAAGSGFEQYF.

There are a few counts of this clonotype. The chain joins TRBV28 to TRBJ1-6; D ambiguous. CDR3 length: 14 residues. V lost 3 bases, J lost 4 bases, and 7 bases lay in between. Germline V gene lookup returns CDR1 MDHEN and CDR2 SYDVKM. The CDR3 reads CASSLRDYNSPLHF. In nucleotides, the CDR3 is TGTGCCAGCAGTTTGCGGGATTATAATTCACCCCTCCACTTT.

The genes are TRBV9 and TRBJ2-7; 9 bases agree with TRBD2. The CDR3 runs 14 residues. The ends lost 4 bases at V and 2 bases at J; junction bases unmatched: 4. CDR1 and CDR2 (germline): SGDLS, YYNGEE. As DNA, the CDR3 is TGTGCCAGCAGCCCGAGACTAGCGGCCTACGAGCAGTACTTC. Its protein is CASSPRLAAYEQYF.

The V gene is TRBV2, the J gene TRBJ2-5; 8 bases map to TRBD1. The CDR3 spans 12 residues. Losses at the gene ends were 4 bases for V and 5 bases for J; bases not matched to a gene: 0. The germline gives CDR1 SNHLY, CDR2 FYNNEI. DNA of the CDR3: TGTGCCAGCAGTGCAGGGGGCGAGACCCAGTACTTC. Translation: CASSAGGETQYF.

The chain joins TRBV20-1 to TRBJ1-2, with D unresolved. V lost 5 bases and J lost 3, with 10 bases in between. Germline CDR1 is DFQATT and CDR2 is SNEGSKA (reference sequence). CDR3 size: 12 residues. In nucleotides, the CDR3 is TGCAGTGCTCCCCCTATACACTATGGCTACACCTTC. Translated, it gives CSAPPIHYGYTF.

The chain carries TRBV25-1 and TRBJ2-5; D unresolved. Germline assignment: CDR1 MGHDK and CDR2 SYGVNS. The CDR3 runs 13 residues. V lost 5 bases to trimming and J lost 3 bases, with 10 bases between them. The CDR3 loop is CASSYGAKETQYF. CDR3 bases: TGTGCCAGCAGTTACGGTGCCAAAGAGACCCAGTACTTC.

This clonotype was seen a few times. The V and J genes are TRBV20-1 and TRBJ2-3, with D unclear. The CDR3 is 13 residues long. Trimming shortened V by 3 bases and J by 5 bases, and 12 bases separated the two germline ends. CDR1 is DFQATT, CDR2 SNEGSKA, per germline (reference sequence). The CDR3 sequence is CSARSRFGDTQYF. In nucleotides, the CDR3 is TGCAGTGCTAGGAGTCGATTTGGAGATACGCAGTATTTT.

The chain employs TRBV7-6 and TRBJ1-1; D remains ambiguous. The CDR3 runs to 14 residues. Trimming stripped 3 bases from V and 1 base from J, with 9 bases between. Germline CDR1 reads SGHVS; CDR2 reads FNYEAQ. The CDR3 DNA is TGTGCCAGCAGCTTCCCTTCAGAGAACACTGAAGCTTTCTTT. Translation: CASSFPSENTEAFF.

This clonotype was seen repeatedly, ten times or more. The chain employs TRBV7-2 and TRBJ2-5; the D gene is possibly TRBD2 (6 bases). V was trimmed by 5 bases and J by 1 base, leaving 11 bases between them. Germline lookup yields CDR1 SGHTA and CDR2 FQGNSA. The CDR3 has 14 residues. DNA of the CDR3: TGTGCCAGCAGCGGCGGGAAACCCCAAGAGACCCAGTACTTC. Its translation: CASSGGKPQETQYF.

This clonotype has just a few counts. The chain couples TRBV15 to TRBJ1-1; D is unclear. This CDR3 spans 12 amino acids. The germline V gene has CDR1 LNHNV and CDR2 YYDKDF (reference sequence). With 4 bases removed from V and 8 bases from J, the gap between germline ends came to 11 bases. The CDR3 DNA is TGTGCCACCAGCATCGACACCACGGAAGCTTTCTTT. Residues: CATSIDTTEAFF.

The chain carries TRBV2 and TRBJ1-5; a possible D gene is TRBD1 (6 bases). CDR3 size: 14 residues. Germline V CDR1 and CDR2: SNHLY, FYNNEI. Trimming took 2 bases from V and 9 from J, leaving 14 bases between them. The CDR3 region has the DNA TGTGCCAGCAGTGAAAGGGGGGCCGGGGGGCCCCAGCATTTT. Translation gives CASSERGAGGPQHF. Filled out from reference TRBV2 and TRBJ1-5, the complete variable domain reads EPEVTQTPSHQVTQMGQEVILRCVPISNHLYFYWYRQILGQKVEFLVSFYNNEISEKSEIFDDQFSVERPDGSNFTLKIRSTKLEDSAMYFCASSERGAGGPQHFGDGTRLSIL.

The chain recombines TRBV10-2 with TRBJ2-2, with D perhaps being TRBD1 or TRBD2 (5 bases each). The ends were cut back, 6 bases at V and 1 base at J, with 12 bases in the middle. Looked up from germline, CDR1 is WSHSY and CDR2 is SAAADI. The CDR3 is made up of 15 amino acids. CDR3 sequence: CASRTGTLNTGELFF. CDR3 bases: TGCGCCAGCAGGACCGGGACCTTGAACACCGGGGAGCTGTTTTTT.

This clonotype has just a few counts. This sequence joins TRBV19 and TRBJ1-1; D call uncertain. The germline V gene encodes CDR1 LNHDA and CDR2 SQIVND (reference sequence). Trimming stripped 7 bases from V and 2 bases from J, with 5 bases between. The CDR3 contains 11 residues. The CDR3 nucleotides read TGTGCCAGTATCGCCAACACTGAAGCTTTCTTT. This encodes CASIANTEAFF. The variable domain in full, with the rest retrieved from reference TRBV19 and TRBJ1-1, is DGGITQSPKYLFRKEGQNVTLSCEQNLNHDAMYWYRQDPGQGLRLIYYSQIVNDFQKGDIAEGYSVSREKKESFPLTVTSAQKNPTAFYLCASIANTEAFFGQGTRLTVV.

This sequence joins TRBV5-4 and TRBJ1-1; 9 positions agree with TRBD1. The V gene's germline CDR1 is SGHNT and CDR2 YYREEE (reference sequence). With V trimmed by 4 bases and J by 7 bases, 8 bases remained unmatched. This CDR3 region has 14 residues. CDR3 sequence (DNA): TGTGCCAGCAGCGCAACTACAGGGGGCGGTGAAGCTTTCTTT. Translated: CASSATTGGGEAFF.

In its sample, this clonotype was seen many times. The chain uses TRBV24-1 and TRBJ1-2; no clear D. V was cut by 5 bases and J by 0 bases, with 9 bases left in between. Germline-derived CDR1 and CDR2 are KGHDR and SFDVKD. CDR3 size: 14 residues. In DNA, the CDR3 is TGTGCCACCAGTGTCGCTGGGTCTAACTATGGCTACACCTTC. Protein: CATSVAGSNYGYTF.